This T cell receptor beta chain was sequenced during a study of blood T cell repertoires in COVID-19. Study-level information: Material from acute and convalescent COVID-19 was sourced from the United States, Italy and Spain. From T cells, B-cell-depleted T cells, or PBMCs came the material, which was cDNA or gDNA.

CDR1 and CDR2 (germline): LGHDT, YNNKEL (reference sequence). V lost 3 bases and J lost 1; bases outside the gene matches: 9. The CDR3 extends over 18 amino acids. Under the authors' procedure: The authors estimated nucleated cell counts from reference gene primer amplification. Clones were read by immunoSEQ multiplex PCR, and TCRdb kept only the in-frame ones, dropping some. V and J calls plus clone size are reproduced from that table; the DNA served to infer D and trimming. The data hold over 250,000 clones, with around 90% observed a single time. The TCR comes from a man in his fifties with acute or convalescent COVID-19. Material: peripheral blood. The genes are TRBV3-1 (or the pseudogene TRBV3-2) and TRBJ2-3; 11 bases agree with TRBD2. CDR3 in amino acids: CASSHTLLAGGGTDTQYF. CDR3 coding DNA: TGTGCCAGCAGCCACACCCTCCTAGCGGGGGGCGGCACAGATACGCAGTATTTT.